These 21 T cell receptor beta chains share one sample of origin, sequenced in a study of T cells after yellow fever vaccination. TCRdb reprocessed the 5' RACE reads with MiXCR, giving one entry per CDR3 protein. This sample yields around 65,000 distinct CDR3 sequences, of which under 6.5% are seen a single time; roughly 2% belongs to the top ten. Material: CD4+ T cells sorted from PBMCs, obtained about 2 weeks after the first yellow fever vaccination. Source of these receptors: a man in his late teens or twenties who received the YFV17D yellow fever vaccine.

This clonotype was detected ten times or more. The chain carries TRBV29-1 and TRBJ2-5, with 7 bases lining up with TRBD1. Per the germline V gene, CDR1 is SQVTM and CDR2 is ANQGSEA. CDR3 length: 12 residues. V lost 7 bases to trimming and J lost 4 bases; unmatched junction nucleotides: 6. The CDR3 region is CSAEGARETQYF. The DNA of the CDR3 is TGCAGCGCCGAGGGGGCTCGAGAGACCCAGTACTTC.

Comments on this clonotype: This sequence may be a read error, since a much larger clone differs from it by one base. The CDR3 sequence is CASSLAGTEDLPLHF. The CDR3 DNA follows: TGTGCCAGCAGCCTGGCCGGGACAGAGGATTTACCCCTCCACTTT. The V and J genes are TRBV7-2 and TRBJ1-6, with 7 nucleotides matching TRBD1. The CDR3 runs to 15 residues. V dropped 5 bases and J dropped 12; count of bases not matched to a gene: 13. Germline CDR1 is SGHTA and CDR2 is FQGNSA.

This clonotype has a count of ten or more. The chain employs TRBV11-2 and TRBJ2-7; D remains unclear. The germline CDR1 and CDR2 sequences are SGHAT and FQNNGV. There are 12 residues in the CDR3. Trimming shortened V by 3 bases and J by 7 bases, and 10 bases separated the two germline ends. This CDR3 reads CASSFYLREQYF. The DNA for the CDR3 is TGTGCCAGCAGCTTCTATCTAAGGGAGCAGTACTTC.

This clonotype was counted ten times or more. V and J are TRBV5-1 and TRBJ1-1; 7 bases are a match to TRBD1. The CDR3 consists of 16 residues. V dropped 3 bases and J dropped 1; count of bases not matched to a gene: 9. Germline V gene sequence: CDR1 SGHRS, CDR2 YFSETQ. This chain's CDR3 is CASSSAVGQRNTEAFF. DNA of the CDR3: TGCGCCAGCAGCTCGGCGGTGGGACAGAGGAACACTGAAGCTTTCTTT.

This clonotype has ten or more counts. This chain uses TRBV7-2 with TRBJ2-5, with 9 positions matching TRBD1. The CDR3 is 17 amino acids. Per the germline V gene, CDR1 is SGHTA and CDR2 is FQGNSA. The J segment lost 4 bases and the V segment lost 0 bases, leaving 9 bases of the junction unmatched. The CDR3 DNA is TGTGCCAGCAGCTTAGCGCCGGGACAGGGAAGGGGAGAGACCCAGTACTTC. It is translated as CASSLAPGQGRGETQYF.

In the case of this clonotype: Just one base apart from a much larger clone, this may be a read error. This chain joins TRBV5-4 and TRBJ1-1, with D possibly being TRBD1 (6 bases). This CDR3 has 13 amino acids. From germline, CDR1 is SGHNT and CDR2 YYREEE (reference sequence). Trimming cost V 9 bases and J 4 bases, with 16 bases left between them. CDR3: CANSEKGGTEAFF. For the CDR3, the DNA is TGTGCCAACTCGGAAAAGGGGGGCACTGAAGCTTTCTTT.

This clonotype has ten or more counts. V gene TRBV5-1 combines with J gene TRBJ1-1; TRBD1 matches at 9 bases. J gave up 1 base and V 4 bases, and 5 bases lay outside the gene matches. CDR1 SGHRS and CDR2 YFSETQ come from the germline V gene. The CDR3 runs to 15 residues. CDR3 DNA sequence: TGCGCCAGCAGCGGCACAGGGGGCGCGAACACTGAAGCTTTCTTT. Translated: CASSGTGGANTEAFF.

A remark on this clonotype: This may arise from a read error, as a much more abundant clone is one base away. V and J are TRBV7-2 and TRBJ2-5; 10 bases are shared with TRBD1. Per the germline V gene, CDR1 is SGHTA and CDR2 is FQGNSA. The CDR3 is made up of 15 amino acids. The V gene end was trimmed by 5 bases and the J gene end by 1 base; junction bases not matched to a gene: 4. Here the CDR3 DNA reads TGTGCCAGCAGCGGGGGACAGGGGCTCCAAGAGACCCAGTACTTC. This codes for CASSGGQGLQETQYF.

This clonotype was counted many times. The CDR3 spells CASRVLGGTQYF. The CDR3 DNA reads TGCGCCAGCAGGGTCCTCGGGGGGACCCAGTACTTC. The chain links TRBV5-1 to TRBJ2-5; possible D gene TRBD2, 6 bases. Trimming took off 5 bases at V and 7 bases at J, with 12 bases between the two ends. There are 12 residues in the CDR3. Germline V CDR1 and CDR2: SGHRS, YFSETQ.

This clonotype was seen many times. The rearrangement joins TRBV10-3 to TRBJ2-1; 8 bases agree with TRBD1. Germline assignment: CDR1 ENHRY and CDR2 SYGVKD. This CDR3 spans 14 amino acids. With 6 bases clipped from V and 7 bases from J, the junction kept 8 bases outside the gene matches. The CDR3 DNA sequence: TGTGCCATCAGGAGGACAGGGAATCTAAATGAGCAGTTCTTC. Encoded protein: CAIRRTGNLNEQFF.

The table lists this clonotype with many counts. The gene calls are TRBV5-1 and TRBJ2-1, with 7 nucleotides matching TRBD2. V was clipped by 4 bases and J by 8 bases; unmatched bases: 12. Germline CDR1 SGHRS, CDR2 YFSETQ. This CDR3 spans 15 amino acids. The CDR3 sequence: CASSRRSGGKDEQFF. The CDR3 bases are TGCGCCAGCAGCCGGCGGTCGGGGGGAAAGGATGAGCAGTTCTTC.

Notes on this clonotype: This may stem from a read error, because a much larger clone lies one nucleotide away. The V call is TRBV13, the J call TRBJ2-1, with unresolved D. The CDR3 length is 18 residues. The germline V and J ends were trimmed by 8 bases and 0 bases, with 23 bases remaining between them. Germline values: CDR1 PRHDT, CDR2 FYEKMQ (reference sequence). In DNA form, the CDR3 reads TGTGCCAGCTGTTTAGGCCGAGCGCTCTTGAGCTCCTACAATGAGCAGTTCTTC. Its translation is CASCLGRALLSSYNEQFF.

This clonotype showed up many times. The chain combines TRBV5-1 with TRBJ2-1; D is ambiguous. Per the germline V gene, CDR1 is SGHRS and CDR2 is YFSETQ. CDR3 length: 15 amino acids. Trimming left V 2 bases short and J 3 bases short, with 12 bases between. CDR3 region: CASSFSADLYNEQFF. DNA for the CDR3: TGCGCCAGCAGCTTCTCGGCAGATCTCTACAATGAGCAGTTCTTC.

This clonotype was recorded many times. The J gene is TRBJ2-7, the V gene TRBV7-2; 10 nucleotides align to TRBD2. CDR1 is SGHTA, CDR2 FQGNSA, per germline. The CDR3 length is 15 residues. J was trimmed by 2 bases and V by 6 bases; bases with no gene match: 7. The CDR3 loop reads CASRRGLAGAYEQYF. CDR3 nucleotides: TGTGCCAGCAGAAGGGGCCTAGCGGGGGCCTACGAGCAGTACTTC.

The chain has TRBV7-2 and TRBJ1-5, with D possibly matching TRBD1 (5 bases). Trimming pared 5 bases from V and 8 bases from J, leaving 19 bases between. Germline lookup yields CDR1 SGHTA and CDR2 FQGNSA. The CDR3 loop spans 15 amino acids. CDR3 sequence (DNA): TGTGCCAGCAGCCCGGTCTTAGGGGTGAGGGAGCCCCAGCATTTT. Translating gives CASSPVLGVREPQHF. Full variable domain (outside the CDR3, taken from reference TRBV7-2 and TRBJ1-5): GAGVSQSPSNKVTEKGKDVELRCDPISGHTALYWYRQSLGQGLEFLIYFQGNSAPDKSGLPSDRFSAERTGGSVSTLTIQRTQQEDSAVYLCASSPVLGVREPQHFGDGTRLSIL.

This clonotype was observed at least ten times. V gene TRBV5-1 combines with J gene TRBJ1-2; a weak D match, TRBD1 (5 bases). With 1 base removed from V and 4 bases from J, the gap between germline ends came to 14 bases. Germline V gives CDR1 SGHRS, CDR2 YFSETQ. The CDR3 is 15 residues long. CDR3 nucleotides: TGCGCCAGCAGCTTGCATTTGGGGGAATCCTATGGCTACACCTTC. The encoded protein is CASSLHLGESYGYTF.

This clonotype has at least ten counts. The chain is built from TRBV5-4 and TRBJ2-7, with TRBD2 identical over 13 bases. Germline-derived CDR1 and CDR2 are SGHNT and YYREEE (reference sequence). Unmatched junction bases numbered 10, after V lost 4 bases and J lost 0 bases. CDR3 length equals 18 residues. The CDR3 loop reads CASSKRLAGGTSSYEQYF. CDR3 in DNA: TGTGCCAGCAGCAAAAGACTAGCGGGGGGTACGAGCTCCTACGAGCAGTACTTC.

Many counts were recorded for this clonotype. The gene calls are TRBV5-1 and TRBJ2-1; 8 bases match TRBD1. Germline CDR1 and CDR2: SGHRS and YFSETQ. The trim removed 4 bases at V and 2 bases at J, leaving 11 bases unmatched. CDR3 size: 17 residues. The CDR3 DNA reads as TGCGCCAGCAGCCATGGACAGGGAATGAGGACCTACAATGAGCAGTTCTTC. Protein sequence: CASSHGQGMRTYNEQFF.

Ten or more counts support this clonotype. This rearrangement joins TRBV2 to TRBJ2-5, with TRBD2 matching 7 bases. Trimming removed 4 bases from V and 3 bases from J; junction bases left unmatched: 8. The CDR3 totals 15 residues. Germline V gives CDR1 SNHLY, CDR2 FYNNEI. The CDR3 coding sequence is TGTGCCAGCAGTGGCCTACTAGCGACCGAAGAGACCCAGTACTTC. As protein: CASSGLLATEETQYF.

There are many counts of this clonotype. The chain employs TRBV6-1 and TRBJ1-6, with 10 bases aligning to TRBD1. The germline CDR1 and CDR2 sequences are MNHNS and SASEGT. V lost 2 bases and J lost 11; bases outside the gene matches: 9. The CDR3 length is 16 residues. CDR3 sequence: CASSEHRDRGLPPLHF. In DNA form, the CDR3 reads TGTGCCAGCAGTGAACACCGGGACAGGGGATTACCACCCCTCCACTTT.

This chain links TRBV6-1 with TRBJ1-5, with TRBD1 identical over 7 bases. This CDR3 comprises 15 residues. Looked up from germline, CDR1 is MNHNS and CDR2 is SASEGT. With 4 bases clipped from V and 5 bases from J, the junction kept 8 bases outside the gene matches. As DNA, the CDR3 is TGTGCCAGCAGTGGATTGACAGGGTTGGATCAGCCCCAGCATTTT. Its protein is CASSGLTGLDQPQHF.